Below are 21 T cell receptor beta chains sequenced from a single sample in a study of blood T cell repertoires in COVID-19. Only in-frame clones appear in the TCRdb table, and some are missing; sequencing was by immunoSEQ multiplex PCR. The profile shows under 200,000 clones, around 79% of them singletons. Sequenced: peripheral blood. These receptors were collected from a woman between 40 and 55 years old with COVID-19, enrolled during active disease.

The chain couples TRBV27 to TRBJ2-2, with D possibly matching TRBD2 (6 bases). The germline V gene encodes CDR1 MNHEY and CDR2 SMNVEV (reference sequence). The CDR3 has 13 amino acids. V was cut by 2 bases and J by 11 bases, with 12 bases left in between. CDR3 coding DNA: TGTGCCAGCAGTTTAGGGGGGTTTGGAGAGCTGTTTTTT. This translates into CASSLGGFGELFF.

This chain joins TRBV28 and TRBJ1-1; tentative D call: TRBD1 (5 bases). This CDR3 is built from 15 residues. The V and J ends lost 5 bases and 4 bases respectively, with 17 bases between them. Germline-derived CDR1 and CDR2 are MDHEN and SYDVKM. The CDR3 here is CASSAGTRGSTEAFF. In DNA, the CDR3 is TGTGCCAGCAGTGCCGGGACTCGAGGGAGCACTGAAGCTTTCTTT. The full variable domain, its missing parts supplied by reference TRBV28 and TRBJ1-1, is DVKVTQSSRYLVKRTGEKVFLECVQDMDHENMFWYRQDPGLGLRLIYFSYDVKMKEKGDIPEGYSVSREKKERFSLILESASTNQTSMYLCASSAGTRGSTEAFFGQGTRLTVV.

The gene calls are TRBV4-3 and TRBJ2-5, with 9 bases identical to TRBD2. Germline V CDR1 and CDR2: LGHNA, YSLEER. The CDR3 is 16 residues long. With V trimmed by 0 bases and J by 2 bases, 4 bases remained unmatched. CDR3 protein: CASSQDWRGGQETQYF. CDR3 coding DNA: TGCGCCAGCAGCCAAGATTGGCGGGGGGGTCAAGAGACCCAGTACTTC.

The chain has TRBV5-6 and TRBJ2-3; D perhaps matches TRBD1 (5 bases). V was pared by 0 bases and J by 0 bases, with 8 bases between. The CDR3 is 15 residues long. CDR1 is SGHDT and CDR2 is YYEEEE in the germline V gene. As DNA, the CDR3 is TGTGCCAGCAGCTTGGGGGGCCTGAGCACAGATACGCAGTATTTT. Its translation is CASSLGGLSTDTQYF.

V and J are TRBV29-1 and TRBJ1-2; D is perhaps TRBD1 (6 bases). Germline V gene data show CDR1 as SQVTM and CDR2 as ANQGSEA. With 2 bases removed from V and 6 bases from J, the gap between germline ends came to 16 bases. This CDR3 spans 14 amino acids. The CDR3 DNA is TGCAGCGTTGAACCCCATGGACAGATTGATGGCTACACCTTC. Its protein is CSVEPHGQIDGYTF.

The V and J genes are TRBV6-2 or TRBV6-3 and TRBJ1-2; the D is unclear. The germline V gene has CDR1 MNHEY and CDR2 SVGEGT. Trimming removed 5 bases from V and 7 bases from J, with 20 bases in between. This CDR3 has 15 residues. CDR3 in DNA: TGTGCCAGCAGTACACGCCTCGTTGGGAGGGCTGGCTACACCTTC. Protein sequence: CASSTRLVGRAGYTF.

This clone has a handful of counts. The CDR3 here is CASSSDRGLTYEQYF. The CDR3 coding sequence is TGTGCCAGCAGTTCGGACCGGGGACTTACCTACGAGCAGTACTTC. This chain links TRBV27 with TRBJ2-7; D might be TRBD2 (6 bases). From germline, CDR1 is MNHEY and CDR2 SMNVEV (reference sequence). There are 15 residues in the CDR3. Trimming cost V 4 bases and J 2 bases, with 15 bases left between them.

This rearrangement joins TRBV11-2 to TRBJ1-1; weak D call: TRBD1 (5 bases). With 4 bases removed from V and 4 bases from J, the gap between germline ends came to 16 bases. There are 15 residues in the CDR3. The germline CDR1 and CDR2 sequences are SGHAT and FQNNGV. The CDR3 DNA reads as TGTGCCAGCAGCTCTCGCCGACAGAGGAGCACTGAAGCTTTCTTT. It codes for CASSSRRQRSTEAFF.

A single count supports this clone. The chain is built from TRBV4-1 and TRBJ1-6; 9 bases line up with TRBD1. Trimming cost V 3 bases and J 7 bases; bases outside gene matches: 4. The CDR3 contains 15 residues. CDR1 is MGHRA and CDR2 is YSYEKL in the germline V gene. Written as DNA, the CDR3 is TGCGCCAGCAGCCAGAGGGGACAGGGAAATTCACCCCTCCACTTT. Protein: CASSQRGQGNSPLHF.

The chain has TRBV5-8 and TRBJ2-3; 7 bases are shared with TRBD2. The V segment lost 4 bases and the J segment 6 bases; nucleotides outside the gene matches: 8. The CDR3 is 14 residues long. Germline V gives CDR1 SGHTS, CDR2 YDEGEE. CDR3 in amino acids: CASSPGTTRDTQYF. In DNA form, the CDR3 reads TGTGCCAGCAGCCCGGGGACTACTCGGGATACGCAGTATTTT.

The chain combines TRBV5-1 with TRBJ2-6; no definite D call. Germline V gene sequence: CDR1 SGHRS, CDR2 YFSETQ. V shed 4 bases and J shed 2 bases, with 10 bases lying between them. CDR3 length equals 15 residues. The CDR3: CASSRQLAGANVLTF. The DNA for the CDR3 is TGCGCCAGCAGCCGCCAACTTGCTGGGGCCAACGTCCTGACTTTC.

This clone was recorded only once. The rearrangement uses TRBV7-6 and TRBJ2-7; D is perhaps TRBD2 (6 bases). Germline-derived CDR1 and CDR2 are SGHVS and FNYEAQ. Between the trimmed V and J ends, which lost 1 base and 5 bases, there was a span of 18 bases. The CDR3 extends over 16 amino acids. The CDR3 region is CASSLVQMRGGDEQYF. CDR3 nucleotides: TGTGCCAGCAGCTTAGTTCAAATGCGGGGCGGCGACGAGCAGTACTTC.

The V and J genes are TRBV7-3 and TRBJ1-2, with a weak D call TRBD1 (5 bases). Germline CDR1 and CDR2: SGHTA and FQGTGA. The V gene lost 5 bases and the J gene lost 10 bases, with 8 bases spanning the gap. The CDR3 is 10 amino acids. The chain's CDR3 is CASSLRVYTF. CDR3 DNA: TGTGCCAGCAGCCTCAGGGTCTACACCTTC.

The chain joins TRBV19 to TRBJ1-1; weak D call: TRBD1 (6 bases). Trimming cost V 3 bases and J 2 bases, with 10 bases left between them. Germline CDR1 is LNHDA and CDR2 is SQIVND (reference sequence). CDR3 length equals 14 residues. CDR3 DNA: TGTGCCAGTAGTATGTGGGGGCGAAACACTGAAGCTTTCTTT. It translates to CASSMWGRNTEAFF. The full variable domain, with the rest looked up from reference TRBV19 and TRBJ1-1, is DGGITQSPKYLFRKEGQNVTLSCEQNLNHDAMYWYRQDPGQGLRLIYYSQIVNDFQKGDIAEGYSVSREKKESFPLTVTSAQKNPTAFYLCASSMWGRNTEAFFGQGTRLTVV.

V gene TRBV29-1 combines with J gene TRBJ1-3, with no clear D. V was cut by 6 bases and J by 4 bases, with 19 bases left in between. The CDR3 loop spans 15 amino acids. The germline gives CDR1 SQVTM, CDR2 ANQGSEA. CDR3 bases: TGCAGCGTCGCCTTGGACTCTCAGGTGGGAAACACCATATATTTT. This sequence encodes CSVALDSQVGNTIYF.

This clone appeared once. This sequence joins TRBV5-6 and TRBJ1-1; 8 bases fit TRBD1. Trimming removed 3 bases from V and 1 base from J; junction bases left unmatched: 5. The germline V gene encodes CDR1 SGHDT and CDR2 YYEEEE. This CDR3 has 15 residues. This CDR3 reads CASSSVGQGNTEAFF. The CDR3 bases are TGTGCCAGCAGCTCGGTAGGACAGGGGAACACTGAAGCTTTCTTT.

This clone was recorded a few times. This sequence joins TRBV4-2 and TRBJ2-2, with D perhaps TRBD1 (5 bases). The CDR3 sequence is 16 residues long. The germline gives CDR1 LGHNA, CDR2 YNFKEQ. V lost 2 bases to trimming and J lost 6 bases, with 16 bases between them. This chain's CDR3 is CASSQLWHRGPGELFF. Written as DNA, the CDR3 is TGTGCCAGCAGCCAACTTTGGCATAGGGGTCCCGGGGAGCTGTTTTTT.

This clone has just a few counts. The CDR3 region is CASSSQDATNEKLFF. CDR3 sequence (DNA): TGTGCCAGCAGTTCCCAGGATGCAACTAATGAAAAACTGTTTTTT. The chain links TRBV6-6 to TRBJ1-4; no clear D. The CDR3 is 15 amino acids. The V gene lost 4 bases and the J gene lost 0 bases, with 9 bases spanning the gap. Per germline, CDR1 MNHNY and CDR2 SVGAGI (reference sequence).

The chain is built from TRBV5-1 and TRBJ2-7; D is perhaps TRBD1 (6 bases). The V gene's germline CDR1 is SGHRS and CDR2 YFSETQ. CDR3 length equals 13 residues. The V and J ends lost 3 bases and 3 bases respectively, with 10 bases between them. The CDR3 DNA reads as TGCGCCAGCAGCTCCATAGGGGGCTACGAGCAGTACTTC. Amino acids: CASSSIGGYEQYF.

The V gene is TRBV24-1, the J gene TRBJ2-5; 8 bases agree with TRBD2. Germline lookup yields CDR1 KGHDR and CDR2 SFDVKD. This CDR3 spans 15 amino acids. J gave up 2 bases and V 3 bases, and 4 bases lay outside the gene matches. The CDR3 DNA sequence: TGTGCCACCAGTGATCGCTCTAGCGGGCAAGAGACCCAGTACTTC. As protein: CATSDRSSGQETQYF.

This chain uses TRBV7-8 with TRBJ1-6; no firm D call. V was shortened by 1 base and J by 10 bases, with 11 bases between the two germline ends. The CDR3 has 14 amino acids. The germline CDR1 and CDR2 sequences are SGHVS and FQNEAQ. CDR3 residues: CASSLGDSASPLHF. In DNA, the CDR3 is TGTGCCAGCAGCTTAGGAGATTCTGCGTCACCCCTCCACTTT.